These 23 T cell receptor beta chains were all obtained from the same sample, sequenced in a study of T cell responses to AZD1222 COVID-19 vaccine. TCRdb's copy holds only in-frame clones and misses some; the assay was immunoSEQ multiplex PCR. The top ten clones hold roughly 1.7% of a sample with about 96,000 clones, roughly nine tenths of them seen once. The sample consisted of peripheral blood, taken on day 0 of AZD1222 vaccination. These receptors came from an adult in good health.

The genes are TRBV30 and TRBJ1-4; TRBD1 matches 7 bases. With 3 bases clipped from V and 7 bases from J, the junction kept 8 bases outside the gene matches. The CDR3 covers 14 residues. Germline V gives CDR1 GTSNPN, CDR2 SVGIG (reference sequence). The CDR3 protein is CAWRNRGLGEKLFF. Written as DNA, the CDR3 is TGTGCCTGGAGAAACAGGGGTCTTGGTGAAAAACTGTTTTTT.

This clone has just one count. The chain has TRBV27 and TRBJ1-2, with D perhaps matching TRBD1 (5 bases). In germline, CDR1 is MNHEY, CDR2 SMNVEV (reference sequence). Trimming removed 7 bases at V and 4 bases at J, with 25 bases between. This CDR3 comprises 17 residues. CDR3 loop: CASTPEGGRGAFYGYTF. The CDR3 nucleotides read TGTGCCAGCACCCCAGAGGGCGGTAGGGGTGCGTTCTATGGCTACACCTTC.

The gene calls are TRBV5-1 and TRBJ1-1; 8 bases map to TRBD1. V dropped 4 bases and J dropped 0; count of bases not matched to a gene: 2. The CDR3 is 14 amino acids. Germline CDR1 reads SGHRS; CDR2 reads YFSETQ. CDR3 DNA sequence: TGCGCCAGCAGCAGACAGGGGTTGAACACTGAAGCTTTCTTT. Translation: CASSRQGLNTEAFF.

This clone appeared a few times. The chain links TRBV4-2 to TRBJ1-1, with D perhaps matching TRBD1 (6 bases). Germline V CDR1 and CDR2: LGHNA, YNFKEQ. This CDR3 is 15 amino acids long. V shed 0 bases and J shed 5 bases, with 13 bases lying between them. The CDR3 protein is CASSQDRIRGTEAFF. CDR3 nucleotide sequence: TGTGCCAGCAGCCAAGATCGTATAAGGGGGACTGAAGCTTTCTTT.

The CDR3 sequence: CASSGGLRNTGELFF. CDR3 coding DNA: TGTGCCAGCAGTGGGGGACTGCGGAACACCGGGGAGCTGTTTTTT. This chain uses TRBV2 with TRBJ2-2; possible D gene TRBD2, 6 bases. The CDR3 has 15 residues. V was cut by 4 bases and J by 1 base, with 10 bases left in between. Germline V lookup: CDR1 SNHLY, CDR2 FYNNEI.

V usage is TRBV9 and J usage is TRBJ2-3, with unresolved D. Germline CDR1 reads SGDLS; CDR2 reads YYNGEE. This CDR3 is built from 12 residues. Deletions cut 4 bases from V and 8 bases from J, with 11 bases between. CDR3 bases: TGTGCCAGCAGCCCCCAGGATTTTACGCAGTATTTT. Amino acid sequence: CASSPQDFTQYF.

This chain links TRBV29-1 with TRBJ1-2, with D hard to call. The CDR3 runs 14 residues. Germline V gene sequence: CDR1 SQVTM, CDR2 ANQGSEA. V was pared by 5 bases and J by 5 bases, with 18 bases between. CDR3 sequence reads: CSVYSASGGYGYTF. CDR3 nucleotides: TGCAGCGTTTACAGTGCCTCAGGCGGATATGGCTACACCTTC.

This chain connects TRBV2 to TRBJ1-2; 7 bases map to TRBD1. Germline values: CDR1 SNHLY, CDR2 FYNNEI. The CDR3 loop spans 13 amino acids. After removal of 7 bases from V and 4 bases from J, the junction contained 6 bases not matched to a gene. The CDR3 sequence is CASTRDRAYGYTF. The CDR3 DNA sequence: TGTGCCAGCACCCGGGACAGAGCCTATGGCTACACCTTC.

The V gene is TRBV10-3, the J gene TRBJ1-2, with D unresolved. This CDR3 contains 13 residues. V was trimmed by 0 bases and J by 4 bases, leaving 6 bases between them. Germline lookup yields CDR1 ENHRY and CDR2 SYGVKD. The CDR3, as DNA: TGTGCCATCAGTGAGTCGACCTTCTATGGCTACACCTTC. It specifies CAISESTFYGYTF.

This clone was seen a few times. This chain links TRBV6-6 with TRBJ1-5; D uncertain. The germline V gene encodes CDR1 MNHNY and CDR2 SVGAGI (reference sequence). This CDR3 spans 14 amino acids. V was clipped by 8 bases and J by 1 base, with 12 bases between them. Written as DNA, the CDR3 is TGTGCCAGCCGCGATGTCGGCAGCAATCAGCCCCAGCATTTT. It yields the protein CASRDVGSNQPQHF.

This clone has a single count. DNA for the CDR3: TGTGCCAGCAGCTTAGGGGCAGGGGGCGGCACCGGGGAGCTGTTTTTT. Translation: CASSLGAGGGTGELFF. The V and J genes are TRBV11-2 and TRBJ2-2, with 8 bases that match TRBD1. The germline gives CDR1 SGHAT, CDR2 FQNNGV. The ends lost 1 base at V and 4 bases at J; junction bases unmatched: 5. The CDR3 loop spans 16 amino acids.

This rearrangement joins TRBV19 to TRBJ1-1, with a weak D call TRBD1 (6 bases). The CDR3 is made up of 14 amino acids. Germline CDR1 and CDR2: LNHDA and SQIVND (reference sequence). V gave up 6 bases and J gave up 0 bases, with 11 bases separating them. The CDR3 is CASRGDRMNTEAFF. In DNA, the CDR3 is TGTGCCAGTAGGGGAGACAGGATGAACACTGAAGCTTTCTTT. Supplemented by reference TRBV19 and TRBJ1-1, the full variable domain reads DGGITQSPKYLFRKEGQNVTLSCEQNLNHDAMYWYRQDPGQGLRLIYYSQIVNDFQKGDIAEGYSVSREKKESFPLTVTSAQKNPTAFYLCASRGDRMNTEAFFGQGTRLTVV.

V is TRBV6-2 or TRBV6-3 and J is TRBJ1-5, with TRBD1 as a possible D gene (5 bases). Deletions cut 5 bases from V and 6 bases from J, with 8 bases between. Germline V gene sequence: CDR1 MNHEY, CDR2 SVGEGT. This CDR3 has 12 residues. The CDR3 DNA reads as TGTGCCAGCAGTGCTAGGGGTCAGCCCCAGCATTTT. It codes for CASSARGQPQHF.

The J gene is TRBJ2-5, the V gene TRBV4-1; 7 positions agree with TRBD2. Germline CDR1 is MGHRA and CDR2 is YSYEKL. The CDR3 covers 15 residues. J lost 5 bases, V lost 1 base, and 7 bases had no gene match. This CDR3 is CASSQATGGPETQYF. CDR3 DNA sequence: TGCGCCAGCAGCCAAGCCACGGGGGGACCGGAGACCCAGTACTTC.

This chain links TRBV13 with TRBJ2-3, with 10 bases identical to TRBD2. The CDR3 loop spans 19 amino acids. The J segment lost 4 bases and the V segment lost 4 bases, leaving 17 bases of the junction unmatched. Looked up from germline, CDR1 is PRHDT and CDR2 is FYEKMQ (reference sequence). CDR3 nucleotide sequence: TGTGCCAGCAGCTCAGCCTTATCAGCGGGGGGGCCTGAGGCAGATACGCAGTATTTT. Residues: CASSSALSAGGPEADTQYF.

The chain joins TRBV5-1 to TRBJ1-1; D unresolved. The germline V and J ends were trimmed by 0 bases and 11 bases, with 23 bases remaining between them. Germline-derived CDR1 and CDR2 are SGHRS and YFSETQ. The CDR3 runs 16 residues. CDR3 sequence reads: CASSLAPWGDRSGAFF. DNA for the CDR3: TGCGCCAGCAGCTTGGCCCCGTGGGGTGATCGATCTGGGGCTTTCTTT.

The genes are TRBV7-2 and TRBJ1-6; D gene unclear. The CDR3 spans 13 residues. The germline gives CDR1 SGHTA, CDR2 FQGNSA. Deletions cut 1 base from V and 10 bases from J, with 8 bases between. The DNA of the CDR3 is TGTGCCAGCAGCTTAGGGGTACAGTCACCCCTCCACTTT. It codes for CASSLGVQSPLHF. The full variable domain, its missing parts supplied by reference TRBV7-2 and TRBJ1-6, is GAGVSQSPSNKVTEKGKDVELRCDPISGHTALYWYRQSLGQGLEFLIYFQGNSAPDKSGLPSDRFSAERTGGSVSTLTIQRTQQEDSAVYLCASSLGVQSPLHFGNGTRLTVT.

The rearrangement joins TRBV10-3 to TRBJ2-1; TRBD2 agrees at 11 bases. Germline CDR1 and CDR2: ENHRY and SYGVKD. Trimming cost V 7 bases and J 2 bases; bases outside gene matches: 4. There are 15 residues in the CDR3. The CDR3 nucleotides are TGTGCCATCACCGGGACTAGCGGTACCTACAATGAGCAGTTCTTC. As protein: CAITGTSGTYNEQFF.

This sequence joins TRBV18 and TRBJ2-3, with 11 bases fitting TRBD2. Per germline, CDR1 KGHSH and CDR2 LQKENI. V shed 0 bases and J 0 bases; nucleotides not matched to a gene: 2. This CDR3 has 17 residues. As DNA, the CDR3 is TGTGCCAGCTCACCACCGGCTAGCGGGGGGAGCACAGATACGCAGTATTTT. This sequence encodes CASSPPASGGSTDTQYF.

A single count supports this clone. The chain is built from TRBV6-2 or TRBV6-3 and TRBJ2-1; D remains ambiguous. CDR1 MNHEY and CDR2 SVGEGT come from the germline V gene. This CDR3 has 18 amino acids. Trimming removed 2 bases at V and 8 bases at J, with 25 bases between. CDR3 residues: CASSYTAISSLIKHEQFF. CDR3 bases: TGTGCCAGCAGTTACACCGCTATTAGCTCCCTTATAAAACATGAGCAGTTCTTC.

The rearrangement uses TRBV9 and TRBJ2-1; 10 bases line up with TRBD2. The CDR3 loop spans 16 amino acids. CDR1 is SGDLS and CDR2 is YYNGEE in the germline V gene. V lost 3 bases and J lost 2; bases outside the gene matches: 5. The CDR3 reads CASSASGGATYNEQFF. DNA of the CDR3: TGTGCCAGCAGCGCGAGCGGGGGGGCAACCTACAATGAGCAGTTCTTC.

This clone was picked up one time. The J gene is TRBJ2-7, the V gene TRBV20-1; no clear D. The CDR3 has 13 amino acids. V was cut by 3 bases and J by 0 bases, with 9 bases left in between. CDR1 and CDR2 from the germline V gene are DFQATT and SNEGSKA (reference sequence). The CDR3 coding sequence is TGCAGTGCTAGTTCAGCTAGCTCCTACGAGCAGTACTTC. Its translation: CSASSASSYEQYF.

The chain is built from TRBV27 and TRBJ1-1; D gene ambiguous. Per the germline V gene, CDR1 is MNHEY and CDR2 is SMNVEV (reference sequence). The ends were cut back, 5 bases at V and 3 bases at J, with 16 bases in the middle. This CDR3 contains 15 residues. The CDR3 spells CASSTRSKGYTEAFF. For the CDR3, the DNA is TGTGCCAGCAGTACACGATCTAAGGGCTACACTGAAGCTTTCTTT.